This T cell receptor beta chain came from a study of T cell repertoires in cytomegalovirus infection. Background on the study: Signatures in public TCR beta sequences pointed to both CMV infection and matching HLA type.

The CDR3 sequence is 17 residues long. Germline CDR1 is SQVTM and CDR2 is ANQGSEA. V was clipped by 8 bases and J by 0 bases; unmatched bases: 17. Whole-study findings and limits: The study found HLA-C-restricted CMV-specific TCR beta clonotypes dominating the ex vivo response.

Using its own MiXCR run on the reads, TCRdb lists one record per CDR3 protein. The sample yields approximately 190,000 distinct CDR3 sequences, 8% to 10% seen once. This clonotype has just a few counts. Its antigen is unidentified. V is TRBV29-1 and J is TRBJ1-2; 8 bases agree with TRBD1. The receptor comes from a human donor in good health (CMV status not recorded). Some clones in this sample may be carry-over from other donors' samples. The sequencing input was PBMCs. The CDR3 DNA sequence: TGCAGCAGCTGGGAGTGGACAGGGAGGGAGGCTAACTATGGCTACACCTTC. Protein: CSSWEWTGREANYGYTF.